The rows below give T cell receptor beta chains drawn from one sample of a study of blood T cell repertoires in COVID-19. The assay was immunoSEQ multiplex PCR, and TCRdb's table has in-frame clones only and misses some. The sample lists more than 70,000 clones, about nine tenths seen once, with about 3% in the top ten. What was sequenced was peripheral blood. These receptors came from a woman aged 45 to 65 with active or convalescent COVID-19. CDR3s include the opening cysteine and the closing phenylalanine or tryptophan. Each record gives: CDR3 length, D gene, V gene, clone size, J gene, CDR3 protein, CDR3 DNA. A D gene is named only where the DNA matches it firmly. The size field is filled for only some rows; it gives once, few, many or a size class.

14	NA	TRBV6-5	NA	TRBJ1-1	CASTHQGGGTEAFF	TGTGCCAGCACCCACCAGGGAGGGGGGACTGAAGCTTTCTTT
14	TRBD1	TRBV6-5	once	TRBJ1-6	CATQGTGDNSPLHF	TGTGCCACCCAAGGGACAGGTGATAATTCACCCCTCCACTTT
15	TRBD1	TRBV7-6	NA	TRBJ2-2	CASSSTGGNTGELFF	TGTGCCAGCAGCTCTACAGGGGGTAACACCGGGGAGCTGTTTTTT
17	NA	TRBV18	NA	TRBJ1-4	CASSPDEALVANEKLFF	TGTGCCAGCTCCCCAGATGAAGCCTTAGTTGCTAATGAAAAACTGTTTTTT
14	NA	TRBV27	NA	TRBJ2-7	CASSLRGPKYEQYF	TGTGCCAGCAGTTTGAGAGGTCCTAAGTACGAGCAGTACTTC
15	TRBD1	TRBV5-1	NA	TRBJ1-6	CASSLVRTGNSPLHF	TGCGCCAGCAGCTTGGTGAGGACAGGGAATTCACCCCTCCACTTT
15	TRBD2	TRBV19	NA	TRBJ2-4	CASSGLAVAKNIQYF	TGTGCCAGTAGTGGGCTAGCGGTAGCCAAAAACATTCAGTACTTC
15	TRBD2	TRBV4-3	NA	TRBJ2-7	CASSRSRRGGYEQYF	TGCGCCAGCAGCCGGTCACGGCGCGGGGGATACGAGCAGTACTTC
17	NA	TRBV2	NA	TRBJ1-2	CASRLIRDSDRNYGYTF	TGTGCCAGCAGGCTTATCCGGGACTCTGACCGTAACTATGGCTACACCTTC
17	TRBD1	TRBV11-2	NA	TRBJ1-4	CASSFFGTGYFNEKLFF	TGTGCCAGCAGCTTCTTCGGGACAGGCTACTTTAATGAAAAACTGTTTTTT
16	TRBD1	TRBV7-9	NA	TRBJ1-6	CASSQTGGSYNSPLHF	TGTGCCAGCAGTCAAACAGGGGGCTCCTATAATTCACCCCTCCACTTT
18	TRBD1	TRBV5-8	NA	TRBJ2-4	CASSGWGQGAPGAGIQYF	TGTGCCAGCAGCGGTTGGGGACAGGGGGCACCAGGCGCCGGGATTCAGTACTTC
14	TRBD1	TRBV19	NA	TRBJ2-5	CASSGDSAWETQYF	TGTGCCAGTAGTGGGGACAGCGCATGGGAGACCCAGTACTTC
14	NA	TRBV10-3	NA	TRBJ2-7	CAISESVGPYEQYF	TGTGCCATCAGTGAGTCGGTGGGGCCATACGAGCAGTACTTC
12	NA	TRBV5-1	NA	TRBJ2-7	CASSQFPYEQYF	TGCGCCAGCAGCCAATTTCCCTACGAGCAGTACTTC
16	NA	TRBV2	NA	TRBJ2-6	CASSRDSTSGANVLTF	TGTGCCAGCTCGCGGGACTCTACCTCTGGGGCCAACGTCCTGACTTTC
18	TRBD1	TRBV4-1	once	TRBJ1-6	CASSHWAGGTSYNSPLHF	TGCGCCAGCAGTCATTGGGCAGGGGGAACCTCCTATAATTCACCCCTCCACTTT
15	TRBD1	TRBV6-5	NA	TRBJ2-7	CASSSSDRGGREQYF	TGTGCCAGCAGTTCCTCGGACAGGGGAGGGCGAGAGCAGTACTTC
12	TRBD1	TRBV5-4	NA	TRBJ1-2	CAISRQGYGYTF	TGTGCGATCAGTCGACAGGGCTATGGCTACACCTTC
12	NA	TRBV6-6	NA	TRBJ2-3	CASSPFEYTQYF	TGTGCCAGCAGCCCCTTTGAGTATACGCAGTATTTT
14	NA	TRBV14	NA	TRBJ2-2	CASSGWANTGELFF	TGTGCCAGCAGCGGCTGGGCCAACACCGGGGAGCTGTTTTTT
15	NA	TRBV23-1	NA	TRBJ2-3	CASSHQTTSTDTQYF	TGCGCCAGCAGTCACCAAACAACGAGCACAGATACGCAGTATTTT
15	TRBD1	TRBV27	NA	TRBJ1-3	CASTLTGGGGNTIYF	TGTGCCAGCACCCTCACAGGGGGCGGAGGAAACACCATATATTTT
16	NA	TRBV9	NA	TRBJ1-4	CASSPRGGGVGEKLFF	TGTGCCAGCAGCCCTAGGGGGGGAGGAGTTGGTGAAAAACTGTTTTTT
15	TRBD1	TRBV7-2	NA	TRBJ1-2	CASSIHRGTNYGYTF	TGTGCCAGCAGCATCCACAGGGGGACCAACTATGGCTACACCTTC
18	TRBD1	TRBV27	few	TRBJ1-3	CASSLEGQGARAGNTIYF	TGTGCCAGCAGCCTAGAGGGACAGGGGGCTCGAGCTGGAAACACCATATATTTT